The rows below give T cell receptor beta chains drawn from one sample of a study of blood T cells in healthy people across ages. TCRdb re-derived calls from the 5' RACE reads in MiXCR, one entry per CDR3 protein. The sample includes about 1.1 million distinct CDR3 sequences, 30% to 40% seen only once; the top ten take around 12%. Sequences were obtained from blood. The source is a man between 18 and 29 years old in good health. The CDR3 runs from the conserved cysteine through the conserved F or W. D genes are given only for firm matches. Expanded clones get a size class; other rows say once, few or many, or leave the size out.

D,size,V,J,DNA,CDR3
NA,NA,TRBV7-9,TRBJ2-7,TGTGCCAGCAGCTTAACATCAGGAGGGGGACTAAGGTACGATGAGCAGTACTTC,CASSLTSGGGLRYDEQYF
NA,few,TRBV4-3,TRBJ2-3,TGCGCCAGCAGCCAAGATTACCACACAGATACGCAGTATTTT,CASSQDYHTDTQYF
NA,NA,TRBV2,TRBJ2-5,TGTGCCAGCAGTGGAAACAGACAAGAGACCCAGTACTTC,CASSGNRQETQYF
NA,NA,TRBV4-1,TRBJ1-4,TGCGCCAGCAGCCAATCCTCTTGGGGCCGGGGGGGGAAACTGTTTTTT,CASSQSSWGRGGKLFF
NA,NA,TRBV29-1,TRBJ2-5,TGCAGCGTTGACGCGCTTAGGCAAGAGACCCAGTACTTC,CSVDALRQETQYF
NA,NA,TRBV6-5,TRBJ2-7,TGTGCCAGCAGTTACTCGTACACTTCCTACGAGCAGTACTTC,CASSYSYTSYEQYF
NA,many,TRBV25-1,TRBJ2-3,TGTGCCAGCAGTAAATCCGGGACGTCCTTCGGTACGCAGTATTTT,CASSKSGTSFGTQYF
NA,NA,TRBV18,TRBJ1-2,TGTGCCAGCTCACCCCAGGGTCATGGCTACACCTTC,CASSPQGHGYTF
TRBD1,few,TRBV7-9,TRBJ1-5,TGTGCCAGCAGCTTAGGGGGGACAGGTCGGCTTAATCAGCCCCAGCATTTT,CASSLGGTGRLNQPQHF
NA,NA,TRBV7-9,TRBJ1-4,TGTGTCAGCAGCCCAGGAGAAACTAATGAAAAACTGTTTTTT,CVSSPGETNEKLFF
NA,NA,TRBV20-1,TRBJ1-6,TGCAGTGCTAGATCAACCCAAGACAGTTTCTATAATTCACCCCTCCACTTT,CSARSTQDSFYNSPLHF
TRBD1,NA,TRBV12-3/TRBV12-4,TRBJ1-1,TGTGCCAGCATCCCGACAGGGGGTTTGAACACTGAAGCTTTCTTT,CASIPTGGLNTEAFF
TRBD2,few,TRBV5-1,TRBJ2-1,TGCGCCAGCAGCTTGGACGGCGGGGGTTCCTACAATGAGCAGTTCTTC,CASSLDGGGSYNEQFF
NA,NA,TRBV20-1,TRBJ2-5,TGCAGTGCTAGAGATCGGGTAGCTGTACTAGAGACCCAGTACTTC,CSARDRVAVLETQYF
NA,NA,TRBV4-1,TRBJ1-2,TGCGCCAGCAGCCAAGAAGGAGGACCACGATCTAACTATGGCTGCACCTTC,CASSQEGGPRSNYGCTF
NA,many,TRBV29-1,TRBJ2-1,TGCAGCGCGACAGCCAGCTCCTACAATGAGCAGTTCTTC,CSATASSYNEQFF
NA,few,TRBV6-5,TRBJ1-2,TGTGCCAGCACCGGAGGACACCTAAACTATGGCTACACCTTC,CASTGGHLNYGYTF
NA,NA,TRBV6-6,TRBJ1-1,TGTGCCAGCAGTTACTCGGTGGGGGCTTACACTGAAGCTTTCTTT,CASSYSVGAYTEAFF
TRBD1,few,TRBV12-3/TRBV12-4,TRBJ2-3,TGTGCCAGCAAAGGACAGGGGGCCTTCACAGATACGCAGTATTTT,CASKGQGAFTDTQYF
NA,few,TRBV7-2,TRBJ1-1,TGTGCCAGCAGCAAAACCCATGGGGTCCGTGGGACTGAAGCTTTCTTT,CASSKTHGVRGTEAFF
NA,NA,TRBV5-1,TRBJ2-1,TGCGCCAGCAGCTCAGGACAAAGCTACAATGAGCAGTTCTTC,CASSSGQSYNEQFF
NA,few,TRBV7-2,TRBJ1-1,TGTGCCAGCAGCACATTAGACAAGAACACTGAAGCTTTCTTT,CASSTLDKNTEAFF
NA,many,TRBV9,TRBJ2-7,TGTGCCAGCAGCGTAAGAGACAACTCCTACGAGCAGTACTTC,CASSVRDNSYEQYF
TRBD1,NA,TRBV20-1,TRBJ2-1,TGCAGTGCTAGAGACGGGACAGGGAGCGATGAGCAGTTCTTC,CSARDGTGSDEQFF
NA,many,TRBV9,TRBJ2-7,TGTGCCAGCGGAACAGACAGTGCCTACGAGCAGTACTTC,CASGTDSAYEQYF
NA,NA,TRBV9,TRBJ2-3,TGTGCCAGCAGCGGCGAATCCGGACAGCTCACAGATACGCAGTATTTT,CASSGESGQLTDTQYF
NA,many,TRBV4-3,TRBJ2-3,TGCGCCAGCAGCCAAGATCGGGCTAGCTACACAGATACGCAGTATTTT,CASSQDRASYTDTQYF
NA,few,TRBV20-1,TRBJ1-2,TGCAGTGTACCCCAGGCGGACAACTATGGCTACACCTTC,CSVPQADNYGYTF
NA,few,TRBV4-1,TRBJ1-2,TGCGCCAGCAGCCTGAGGCCAGGAGAATCCGACTATGGCTACACCTTC,CASSLRPGESDYGYTF
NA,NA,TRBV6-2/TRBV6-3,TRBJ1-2,TGTGCCAGCAGTTGGGACTCCAGCTATGGCTACACCTTC,CASSWDSSYGYTF
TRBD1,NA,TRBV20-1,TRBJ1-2,TGCAGTGCTATGCCGACAGGGGGCTACACCTTC,CSAMPTGGYTF
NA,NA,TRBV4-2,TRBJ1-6,TGTGCCAGCAGCCAGGGGAAAAAAGACAATTCACCCCTCCACTTT,CASSQGKKDNSPLHF
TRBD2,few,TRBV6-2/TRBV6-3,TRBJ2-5,TGTGCCAGCAGTTCAACCGGGACTAGCGAGACCCAGTACTTC,CASSSTGTSETQYF
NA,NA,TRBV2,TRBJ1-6,TGTGCCAGCAGTGAAATCCTCTCCGGGACAAGTCAATACTCACCCCTCCACTTT,CASSEILSGTSQYSPLHF
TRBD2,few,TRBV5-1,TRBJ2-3,TGTGCCAGCAGCTCTAGAGCGGGGGGAATCACAGATACGCAGTATTTT,CASSSRAGGITDTQYF
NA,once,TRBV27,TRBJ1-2,TGTGCCAGTCGGGACCAAGCTAACTATGGCTACACCTTC,CASRDQANYGYTF
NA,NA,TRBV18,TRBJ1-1,TGTGCCAGCGCCCTTCGGGACACAATGAACACTGAAGCTTTCTTT,CASALRDTMNTEAFF
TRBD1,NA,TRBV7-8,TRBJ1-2,TGTGCCAGCAGCGCCCAAACAGGGGGCTATGGCTACACCTTC,CASSAQTGGYGYTF
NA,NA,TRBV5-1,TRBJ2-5,TGCGCCAGCAGCTCTCGGTGGGGTGAGCAGTACTTC,CASSSRWGEQYF
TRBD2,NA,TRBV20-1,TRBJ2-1,TGCAGTGCTGATAGCGGGGGGGTCTACAATGAGCAGTTCTTC,CSADSGGVYNEQFF
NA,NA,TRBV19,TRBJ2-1,TGTGCCAGTAGTCCCCTGAGGGGGGATGAGCAGTTCTTC,CASSPLRGDEQFF
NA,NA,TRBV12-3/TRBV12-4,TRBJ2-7,TGTGCCAGCAGTTGCGGTGACTCCCTCTACAATGAGCAGTACTTC,CASSCGDSLYNEQYF
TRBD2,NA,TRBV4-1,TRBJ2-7,TGCGCCAGCAGCCAAGATTGGCCTAGCGGAGGGTACGAGCAGTACTTC,CASSQDWPSGGYEQYF
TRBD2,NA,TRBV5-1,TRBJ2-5,TGCGCCAGCAGCTTAACCATAGCGGGGCGCCAAGAGACCCAGTACTTC,CASSLTIAGRQETQYF
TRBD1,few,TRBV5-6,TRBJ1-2,TGTGCCAGCAGCTGGGATGACAGGGATGGCTACACCTTC,CASSWDDRDGYTF
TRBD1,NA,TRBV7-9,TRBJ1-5,TGTGCCAGCAGCGACACAGGGGTGGGCAGGCAGCCCCAGCATTTT,CASSDTGVGRQPQHF
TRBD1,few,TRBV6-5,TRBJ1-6,TGTGCCAGCAGTTACGAGGGACAGGGTCCTTCACCCCCCCACTTT,CASSYEGQGPSPPHF
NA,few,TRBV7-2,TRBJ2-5,TGTGCCAGCAGCGCAGTCACCCAAGAGACCCAGTACTTC,CASSAVTQETQYF
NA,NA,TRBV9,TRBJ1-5,TGTGCCAGCAGCGTATACAGGGAAGATAGCAATCAGCCCCAGCATTTT,CASSVYREDSNQPQHF
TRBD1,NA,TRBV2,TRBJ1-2,TGTGCCAGCAGTGACAGACAGGGGGCCTGGGGCTACACCTTC,CASSDRQGAWGYTF
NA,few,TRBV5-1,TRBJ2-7,TGCGCCAGCAGCTCTGACACCGCATTCCTCTCCGGCGAGCAGTACTTC,CASSSDTAFLSGEQYF
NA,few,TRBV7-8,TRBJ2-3,TGTGCCAGCAGCAGAAGCAGACGCGAAAGCACAGATACGCAGTATTTT,CASSRSRRESTDTQYF
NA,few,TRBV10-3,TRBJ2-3,TGTGCCATCAGTGAGTCTAAAGGAGTCGGGGGGCCAGATACGCAGTATTTT,CAISESKGVGGPDTQYF
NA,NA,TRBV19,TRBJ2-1,TGTGCCAGTAGTATGGCGGACAGCTCCTACAATGAGCAGTTCTTC,CASSMADSSYNEQFF
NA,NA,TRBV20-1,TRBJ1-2,TGCAGTGCCACGGGACTGGGAGAGGACTACACCTTC,CSATGLGEDYTF
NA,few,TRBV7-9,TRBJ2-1,TGTGCCAGCAGCTTAAAGTTCACCGAGTACAATGAGCAGTTCTTC,CASSLKFTEYNEQFF
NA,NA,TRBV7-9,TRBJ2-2,TGTGCCAGCAGCTTAGGGGCGAGAGGGGAGCTGTTTTTT,CASSLGARGELFF
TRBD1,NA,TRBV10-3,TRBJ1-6,TGTGCCATCAGTGCCGACCTCGGACAGGCCAATAATTCACCCCTCCACTTT,CAISADLGQANNSPLHF
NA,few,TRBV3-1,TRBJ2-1,TGTGCCGCCTCGGCCCTCTCCTCCTACAATGAGCAGTTCTTC,CAASALSSYNEQFF
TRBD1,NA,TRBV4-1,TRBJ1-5,TGCGCCAGCAGCCAGGTCCGGGACAGCGATCAGCCCCAGCATTTT,CASSQVRDSDQPQHF